This T cell receptor beta chain came from a study of beta chain features in type 1 diabetes. What was sequenced were expressed TCRB transcripts, since all of the isolated RNA had been reverse transcribed. This table comes from immunoSEQ multiplex PCR, and its TCRdb copy is limited to in-frame clones, with some not included. The sample includes nearly 250,000 clones, under 70% of them seen just once. Trimming pared 7 bases from V and 2 bases from J, leaving 9 bases between. Looked up from germline, CDR1 is SQVTM and CDR2 is ANQGSEA. The CDR3 runs 11 residues. Without exception, sorted populations had purity beyond 95%.

Sequencing was performed on naive CD4+ T cells from blood. This chain uses TRBV29-1 with TRBJ2-7; D is perhaps TRBD1 (5 bases). The clonotype originates from a young man in good health. The CDR3 DNA follows: TGCAGCGCCTTGACAGCCTACGAGCAGTACTTC. This encodes CSALTAYEQYF.